This T cell receptor beta chain appears in the sequencing data of a study of post-analysis software for immune sequencing data. Study results and caveats: The normalized Chao1 diversity of multiple sclerosis patients was significantly lower than that of controls.

The TCR beta cDNA libraries contained unique molecular identifiers. Using its own MiXCR run on the PCR reads, TCRdb lists one record per CDR3 protein. Altogether about 200,000 distinct CDR3 sequences are present, around 30% being singletons, with the ten largest covering roughly 3.4%. This clonotype has ten or more counts. Antigen: not known. The material sequenced was blood. The source of this sequence is a girl aged 2 to 17 with multiple sclerosis.

DNA of the CDR3: TGTGCCAGCAGCTACGGGACATACGAGGAGCAGTACTTC. Translating gives CASSYGTYEEQYF. The chain carries TRBV3-1 and TRBJ2-7, with a weak D call TRBD1 (6 bases). Germline V gene lookup returns CDR1 LGHDT and CDR2 YNNKEL (reference sequence). V lost 5 bases to trimming and J lost 7 bases, with 15 bases between them. This CDR3 has 13 amino acids.